This paragraph reports one TCR beta chain. No antigen is known for it. For every donor, a draw yielded approximately 9.9 milliliters of peripheral blood. The CDR3 has 12 amino acids. Germline CDR1 and CDR2: MNHEY and SMNVEV (reference sequence). V dropped 5 bases and J dropped 6 bases, with 10 bases sitting between them. This entry comes from a study of blood T cells in healthy people across ages. Points from the study as a whole: Age showed a roughly linear inverse relationship with TCR beta diversity per million T cells.

The authors ran a second PCR of 7 to 11 cycles using a sample-barcoded 5' primer and a J-beta primer mix. The template-switch adaptor, which had 12 random nucleotides, put a tag on each cDNA molecule. In TCRdb, the 5' RACE reads were re-called with MiXCR into one record per CDR3 protein. The sample yields 1.5 million to 1.8 million distinct CDR3 sequences, under 55% seen once. Sequences were obtained from blood. This chain uses TRBV27 with TRBJ1-1, with a tentative D call TRBD1 (5 bases). The clonotype was recovered from a young woman in good health. The CDR3 DNA is TGTGCCAGCAGTGGGGGGGGTCCTGAAGCTTTCTTT. It encodes CASSGGGPEAFF.